This passage covers 30 T cell receptor beta chains from one sample sequenced in a study of CD8+CD57+ T cells in acquired aplastic anemia. The template for TCR beta VDJ and CDR3 sequence profiling was genomic DNA. TCRdb redid the calling of the reads with MiXCR, one entry per CDR3 protein. The data contain about 200,000 distinct CDR3 sequences, over 55% of them singletons. Whoever was chosen for sequencing had shown CD8+CD57+ cell expansion by flow cytometry. What was sequenced was sorted CD4+, CD8+, or CD8+CD57+ T cells (not recorded which) from PBMCs. The receptors stem from a human donor with aplastic anemia.

This clonotype showed up just once. V gene TRBV6-5 combines with J gene TRBJ2-7; the D gene is possibly TRBD1 (5 bases). The V end lost 5 bases, the J end lost 2 bases, and 19 bases lay between the germline ends. The CDR3 has 16 amino acids. Germline-derived CDR1 and CDR2 are MNHEY and SVGAGI. The CDR3 loop reads CASSASAGIGPYEQYF. For the CDR3, the DNA is TGTGCCAGCAGTGCCAGTGCAGGGATCGGCCCCTACGAGCAGTACTTC.

V gene TRBV4-1 combines with J gene TRBJ2-7; 10 nucleotides align to TRBD1. CDR3 size: 15 residues. CDR1 and CDR2 from the germline V gene are MGHRA and YSYEKL. V lost 3 bases to trimming and J lost 2 bases; unmatched junction nucleotides: 4. The DNA of the CDR3 is TGCGCCAGCAGCCAGCCGGGACAGGGGCCCTACGAGCAGTACTTC. This encodes CASSQPGQGPYEQYF.

The chain recombines TRBV12-3 or TRBV12-4 with TRBJ1-1; D remains unclear. The CDR3 extends over 15 amino acids. V was shortened by 7 bases and J by 4 bases, with 19 bases between the two germline ends. The DNA of the CDR3 is TGTGCCAGCACCGTGCGTCAGTCTTGGGGCACTGAAGCTTTCTTT. This gives the protein CASTVRQSWGTEAFF.

This chain links TRBV19 with TRBJ2-3, with 9 bases identical to TRBD2. Per germline, CDR1 LNHDA and CDR2 SQIVND (reference sequence). Trimming cost V 6 bases and J 7 bases; bases outside gene matches: 11. CDR3 length equals 15 residues. CDR3 region: CASSGRLAGANTQYF. CDR3 DNA: TGTGCCAGTAGCGGCAGGTTAGCGGGGGCAAATACGCAGTATTTT.

Ten or more counts support this clonotype. The rearrangement links TRBV7-9 to TRBJ1-3, with 7 bases fitting TRBD1. V was clipped by 5 bases and J by 3 bases; unmatched bases: 10. The CDR3 consists of 16 residues. Germline V CDR1 and CDR2: SEHNR, FQNEAQ (reference sequence). CDR3 loop: CASSPVGDSGGNTIYF. As DNA, the CDR3 is TGTGCCAGCAGCCCCGTTGGGGACAGCGGTGGAAACACCATATATTTT.

The chain carries TRBV2 and TRBJ2-2, with D possibly matching TRBD1 (6 bases). CDR1 SNHLY and CDR2 FYNNEI come from the germline V gene. The CDR3 contains 14 residues. Trimming shortened V by 8 bases and J by 7 bases, and 17 bases separated the two germline ends. The CDR3, as DNA: TGTGCCAGCTCAGACAGGACCGGCCGCGGGGAGCTGTTTTTT. It is translated as CASSDRTGRGELFF.

The chain links TRBV10-3 to TRBJ2-3, with 8 bases matching TRBD1. Germline values: CDR1 ENHRY, CDR2 SYGVKD. This CDR3 has 16 amino acids. Unmatched junction bases numbered 5, after V lost 3 bases and J lost 0 bases. Here the CDR3 DNA reads TGTGCCATCAGTGATGGCGGGACAGGAAGCACAGATACGCAGTATTTT. Translating gives CAISDGGTGSTDTQYF.

The V and J genes are TRBV9 and TRBJ2-3; TRBD2 matches 8 bases. The CDR3 runs to 16 residues. Losses at the gene ends were 4 bases for V and 0 bases for J; bases not matched to a gene: 7. Per germline, CDR1 SGDLS and CDR2 YYNGEE. This CDR3 is CASSPTGGGSTDTQYF. CDR3 sequence (DNA): TGTGCCAGCAGCCCCACGGGAGGGGGGAGCACAGATACGCAGTATTTT.

The V call is TRBV20-1, the J call TRBJ2-1; no reliable D call. The germline gives CDR1 DFQATT, CDR2 SNEGSKA (reference sequence). The V gene lost 0 bases and the J gene lost 5 bases, with 5 bases spanning the gap. CDR3 size: 12 residues. The CDR3 here is CSARDQNNEQFF. The CDR3 DNA follows: TGCAGTGCTAGAGACCAGAACAATGAGCAGTTCTTC.

The chain has TRBV7-9 and TRBJ2-7; D not resolved. V was clipped by 0 bases and J by 5 bases, with 17 bases between them. CDR1 is SEHNR, CDR2 FQNEAQ, per germline (reference sequence). The CDR3 is 16 amino acids. The chain's CDR3 is CASSLALREGKDEQYF. The CDR3 DNA follows: TGTGCCAGCAGCTTAGCGCTTCGAGAAGGGAAGGACGAGCAGTACTTC.

This clonotype was recorded at least ten times. The V call is TRBV7-9, the J call TRBJ1-1; TRBD1 aligns across 7 bases. J was trimmed by 5 bases and V by 6 bases; bases with no gene match: 6. This CDR3 has 13 residues. Looked up from germline, CDR1 is SEHNR and CDR2 is FQNEAQ (reference sequence). Here the CDR3 DNA reads TGTGCCAGCAGACAGGGGTTAATGACTGAAGCTTTCTTT. Translated, it gives CASRQGLMTEAFF. Complete variable domain (other parts from reference TRBV7-9 and TRBJ1-1): DTGVSQNPRHKITKRGQNVTFRCDPISEHNRLYWYRQTLGQGPEFLTYFQNEAQLEKSRLLSDRFSAERPKGSFSTLEIQRTEQGDSAMYLCASRQGLMTEAFFGQGTRLTVV.

This clonotype was counted only a few times. V and J are TRBV5-6 and TRBJ1-2; 8 nucleotides agree with TRBD1. The V gene end was trimmed by 4 bases and the J gene end by 3 bases; junction bases not matched to a gene: 20. CDR1 and CDR2 from the germline V gene are SGHDT and YYEEEE. This CDR3 region has 19 residues. CDR3 DNA: TGTGCCAGCAGCCAACGGGGGACGGGGTGGACAGGGAAGGACTATGGCTACACCTTC. It yields the protein CASSQRGTGWTGKDYGYTF.

The V call is TRBV15, the J call TRBJ1-6; 7 positions match TRBD1. The CDR3 contains 17 residues. Germline CDR1 LNHNV, CDR2 YYDKDF (reference sequence). The J segment lost 8 bases and the V segment lost 0 bases, leaving 10 bases of the junction unmatched. Here the CDR3 DNA reads TGTGCCACCAGCAGAGAGGGGCCGGGACAGCGGTATTCACCCCTCCACTTT. Translation: CATSREGPGQRYSPLHF.

The CDR3 coding sequence is TGTGCCAGCAGCTGGGACAGAAAAGAAAATTTAGCCAAAAACATTCAGTACTTC. Encoded protein: CASSWDRKENLAKNIQYF. This chain joins TRBV7-2 and TRBJ2-4, with 7 bases matching TRBD1. Germline V gene lookup returns CDR1 SGHTA and CDR2 FQGNSA. V lost 4 bases to trimming and J lost 0 bases; unmatched junction nucleotides: 12. The CDR3 contains 18 residues.

This chain uses TRBV7-3 with TRBJ1-6, with unresolved D. This CDR3 region has 12 residues. The V end was cut by 6 bases, the J end by 7 bases, with 7 bases between. Germline CDR1 reads SGHTA; CDR2 reads FQGTGA. Here the CDR3 reads CASSIGNSPLHF. The DNA of the CDR3 is TGTGCCAGCAGTATCGGGAATTCACCCCTCCACTTT.

This clonotype was recorded many times. Its ends do not fully match the called genes, so a read error is possible. V and J are TRBV7-7 and TRBJ2-5; no firm D call. CDR3 length: 13 residues. The germline V gene has CDR1 SSHAT and CDR2 FNYEAQ (reference sequence). The CDR3: CASSLRLWETQYF. DNA for the CDR3: TGTGCTAGCAGCTTACGGCTTTGGGAGACCCAGTACTTC.

This clonotype has a handful of counts. The chain couples TRBV20-1 to TRBJ1-5; perhaps TRBD1 as D (6 bases). The length of the CDR3 is 14 residues. V dropped 6 bases and J dropped 0 bases, with 12 bases sitting between them. The germline V gene has CDR1 DFQATT and CDR2 SNEGSKA (reference sequence). The CDR3 DNA follows: TGCAGTGCCCCGGGACAAAATAGCAATCAGCCCCAGCATTTT. It translates to CSAPGQNSNQPQHF.

This clonotype has only a few counts. V usage is TRBV10-3 and J usage is TRBJ2-5; no reliable D call. This CDR3 spans 15 amino acids. The ends were cut back, 0 bases at V and 1 base at J, with 9 bases in the middle. Germline V CDR1 and CDR2: ENHRY, SYGVKD. The CDR3 DNA sequence: TGTGCCATCAGTGAGTCTGGGCTACTCCAAGAGACCCAGTACTTC. Translating it yields CAISESGLLQETQYF.

The CDR3 loop is CASRQDRYGYTF. In DNA form, the CDR3 reads TGTGCCAGTAGGCAGGACCGCTACGGCTACACCTTC. The rearrangement links TRBV19 to TRBJ1-2; D is undetermined. Germline loops: CDR1 LNHDA, CDR2 SQIVND (reference sequence). The CDR3 has 12 amino acids. The ends were cut back, 6 bases at V and 8 bases at J, with 13 bases in the middle. Based on the CDR3 plus reference TRBV19 and TRBJ1-2, the full variable domain is DGGITQSPKYLFRKEGQNVTLSCEQNLNHDAMYWYRQDPGQGLRLIYYSQIVNDFQKGDIAEGYSVSREKKESFPLTVTSAQKNPTAFYLCASRQDRYGYTFGSGTRLTVV.

This clonotype appeared many times. The J gene is TRBJ2-7, the V gene TRBV12-3 or TRBV12-4; 8 positions agree with TRBD1. Losses at the gene ends were 2 bases for V and 2 bases for J; bases not matched to a gene: 5. The CDR3 is made up of 15 amino acids. The CDR3 spells CASSLKGQGTYEQYF. As DNA, the CDR3 is TGTGCCAGCAGTTTAAAAGGACAGGGAACCTACGAGCAGTACTTC.

The chain employs TRBV20-1 and TRBJ2-7, with 7 bases fitting TRBD1. This CDR3 comprises 12 residues. Germline values: CDR1 DFQATT, CDR2 SNEGSKA (reference sequence). Unmatched junction bases numbered 6, after V lost 7 bases and J lost 3 bases. CDR3 residues: CSVLQGNYEQYF. DNA of the CDR3: TGCAGTGTCTTACAGGGGAACTACGAGCAGTACTTC.

This clonotype was seen a single time. This chain connects TRBV9 to TRBJ1-5; 10 positions match TRBD1. The junction had 2 bases not matched to a gene; V was cut back by 3 bases and J by 2 bases. Germline V gives CDR1 SGDLS, CDR2 YYNGEE. There are 15 residues in the CDR3. The CDR3 sequence: CASSAGTGGNQPQHF. The CDR3 nucleotides read TGTGCCAGCAGCGCCGGGACAGGGGGCAATCAGCCCCAGCATTTT.

This chain joins TRBV5-1 and TRBJ1-2; no clear D gene. CDR3 length equals 14 residues. CDR1 and CDR2 (germline): SGHRS, YFSETQ. Trimming pared 6 bases from V and 4 bases from J, leaving 16 bases between. The CDR3 loop reads CASTREGQGYGYTF. The CDR3 nucleotides read TGCGCCAGCACACGTGAGGGTCAAGGCTATGGCTACACCTTC.

At least ten counts were recorded for this clonotype. The rearrangement joins TRBV6-5 to TRBJ2-7; TRBD2 matches 14 bases. This CDR3 is built from 17 residues. From germline, CDR1 is MNHEY and CDR2 SVGAGI. Unmatched junction bases numbered 3, after V lost 2 bases and J lost 0 bases. CDR3: CASSYGTSGGRSYEQYF. The CDR3 DNA follows: TGTGCCAGCAGTTACGGGACTAGCGGGGGCCGCTCCTACGAGCAGTACTTC.

Here the CDR3 reads CASSLGHIYGYTF. The CDR3 DNA reads TGTGCCAGTAGTCTCGGGCATATCTATGGCTACACCTTC. The J gene is TRBJ1-2, the V gene TRBV19; D is ambiguous. V lost 5 bases and J lost 4, with 11 bases in between. Germline-derived CDR1 and CDR2 are LNHDA and SQIVND (reference sequence). This CDR3 spans 13 amino acids.

V gene TRBV19 combines with J gene TRBJ1-1; 8 nucleotides match TRBD1. Germline lookup yields CDR1 LNHDA and CDR2 SQIVND (reference sequence). Trimming took 7 bases from V and 1 from J; bases not matched to a gene: 2. The CDR3 has 13 amino acids. In nucleotides, the CDR3 is TGTGCCAGTAAGACAGGGGAGAACACTGAAGCTTTCTTT. This codes for CASKTGENTEAFF. Variable domain in full (rest from reference TRBV19 and TRBJ1-1): DGGITQSPKYLFRKEGQNVTLSCEQNLNHDAMYWYRQDPGQGLRLIYYSQIVNDFQKGDIAEGYSVSREKKESFPLTVTSAQKNPTAFYLCASKTGENTEAFFGQGTRLTVV.

Only a few counts were recorded for this clonotype. The rearrangement uses TRBV7-8 and TRBJ2-3; D not certain. The CDR3 covers 13 residues. Germline V gene data show CDR1 as SGHVS and CDR2 as FQNEAQ. V shed 0 bases and J shed 4 bases, with 5 bases lying between them. The CDR3: CASSLAPADTQYF. CDR3 bases: TGTGCCAGCAGCTTAGCCCCGGCAGATACGCAGTATTTT. Full variable domain (missing parts from reference TRBV7-8 and TRBJ2-3): GAGVSQSPRYKVAKRGQDVALRCDPISGHVSLFWYQQALGQGPEFLTYFQNEAQLDKSGLPSDRFFAERPEGSVSTLKIQRTQQEDSAVYLCASSLAPADTQYFGPGTRLTVL.

This clonotype was counted between two and nine times. One end of the junction does not line up with germline, which may come from a read error. CDR3 bases: TGTGCTAGCAGCTCTGGGACCGGTAATTCACCCCTCCACTTT. Amino acids: CASSSGTGNSPLHF. This chain joins TRBV7-7 and TRBJ1-6; tentative D call: TRBD1 (5 bases). Germline V lookup: CDR1 SSHAT, CDR2 FNYEAQ (reference sequence). CDR3 length: 14 residues.

About this clonotype: Given a much more abundant clone one base away, this may be a read error. J is TRBJ2-7 and V is TRBV30, with D perhaps TRBD1 (6 bases). Germline V gene data show CDR1 as GTSNPN and CDR2 as SVGIG (reference sequence). With 1 base removed from V and 3 bases from J, the gap between germline ends came to 7 bases. The CDR3 length is 12 residues. This chain's CDR3 is CAWSEDSYEQYF. The CDR3 DNA follows: TGTGCCTGGAGTGAGGACAGCTACGAGCAGTACTTC.

J is TRBJ1-1 and V is TRBV7-6; D perhaps matches TRBD1 (5 bases). The CDR3 runs to 14 residues. The germline gives CDR1 SGHVS, CDR2 FNYEAQ. V was trimmed by 2 bases and J by 0 bases, leaving 7 bases between them. The CDR3 spells CASSLPGMNTEAFF. CDR3 coding DNA: TGTGCCAGCAGCTTACCAGGGATGAACACTGAAGCTTTCTTT.